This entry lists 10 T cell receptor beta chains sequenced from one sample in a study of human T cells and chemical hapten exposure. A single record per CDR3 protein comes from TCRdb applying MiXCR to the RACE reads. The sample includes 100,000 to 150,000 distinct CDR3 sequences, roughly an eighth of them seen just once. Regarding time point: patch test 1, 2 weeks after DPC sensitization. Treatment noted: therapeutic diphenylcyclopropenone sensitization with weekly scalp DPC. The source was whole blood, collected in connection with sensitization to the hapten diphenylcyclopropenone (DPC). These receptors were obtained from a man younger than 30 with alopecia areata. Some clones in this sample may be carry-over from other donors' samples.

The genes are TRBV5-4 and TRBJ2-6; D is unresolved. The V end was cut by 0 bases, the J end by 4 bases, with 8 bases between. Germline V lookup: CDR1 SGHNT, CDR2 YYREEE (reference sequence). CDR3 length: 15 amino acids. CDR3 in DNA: TGTGCCAGCAGCTTGGTACCCCGCGGGGCCAACGTCCTGACTTTC. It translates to CASSLVPRGANVLTF.

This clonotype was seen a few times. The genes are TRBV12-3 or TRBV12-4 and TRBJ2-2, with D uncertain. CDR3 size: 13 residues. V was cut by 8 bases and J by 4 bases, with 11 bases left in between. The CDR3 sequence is CASFGPFTGELFF. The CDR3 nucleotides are TGTGCCAGCTTCGGGCCGTTCACCGGGGAGCTGTTTTTT.

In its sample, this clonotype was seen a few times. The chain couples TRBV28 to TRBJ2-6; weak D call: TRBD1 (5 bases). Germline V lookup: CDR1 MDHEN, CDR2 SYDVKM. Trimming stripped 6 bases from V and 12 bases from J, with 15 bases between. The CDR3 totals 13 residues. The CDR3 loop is CASRYQGIGVLTF. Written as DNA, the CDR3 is TGTGCCAGCAGGTATCAGGGAATTGGCGTCCTGACTTTC.

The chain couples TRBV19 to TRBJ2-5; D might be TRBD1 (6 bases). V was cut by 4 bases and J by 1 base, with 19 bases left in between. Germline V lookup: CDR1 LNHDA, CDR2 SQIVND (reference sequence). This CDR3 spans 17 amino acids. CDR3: CASSTPSGTSLQETQYF. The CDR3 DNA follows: TGTGCCAGTAGTACTCCTTCCGGGACATCACTCCAAGAGACCCAGTACTTC.

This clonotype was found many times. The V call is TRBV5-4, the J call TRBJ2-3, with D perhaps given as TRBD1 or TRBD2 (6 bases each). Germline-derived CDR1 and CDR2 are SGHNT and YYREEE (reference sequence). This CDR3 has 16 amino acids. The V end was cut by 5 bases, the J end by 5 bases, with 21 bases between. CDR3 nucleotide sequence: TGTGCCAGCAGTTCAGAAGGTCCGGGGGCTAAAGATACGCAGTATTTT. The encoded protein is CASSSEGPGAKDTQYF.

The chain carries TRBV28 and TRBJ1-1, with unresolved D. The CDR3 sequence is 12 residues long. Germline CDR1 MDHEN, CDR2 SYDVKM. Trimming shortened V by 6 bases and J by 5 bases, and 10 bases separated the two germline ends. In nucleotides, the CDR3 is TGTGCCAGCAGCTTGATCCCGACTGAAGCTTTCTTT. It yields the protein CASSLIPTEAFF.

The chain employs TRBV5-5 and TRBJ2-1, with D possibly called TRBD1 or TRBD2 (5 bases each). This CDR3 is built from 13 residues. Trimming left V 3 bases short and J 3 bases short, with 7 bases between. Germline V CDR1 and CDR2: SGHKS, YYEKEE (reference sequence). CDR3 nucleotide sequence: TGTGCCAGCAGCTCGGGGCGCTACAATGAGCAGTTCTTC. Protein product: CASSSGRYNEQFF.

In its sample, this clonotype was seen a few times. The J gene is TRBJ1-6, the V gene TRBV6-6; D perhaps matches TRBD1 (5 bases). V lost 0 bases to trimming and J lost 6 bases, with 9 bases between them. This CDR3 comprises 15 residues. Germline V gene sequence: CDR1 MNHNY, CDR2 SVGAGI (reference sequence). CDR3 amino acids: CASSYSLGANSPLHF. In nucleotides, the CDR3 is TGTGCCAGCAGTTACTCGCTCGGGGCTAATTCACCCCTCCACTTT.

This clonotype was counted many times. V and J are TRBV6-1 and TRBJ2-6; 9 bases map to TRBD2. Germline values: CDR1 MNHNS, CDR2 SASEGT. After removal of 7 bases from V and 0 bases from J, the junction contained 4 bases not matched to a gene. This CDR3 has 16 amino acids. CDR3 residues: CASKRTSDSGANVLTF. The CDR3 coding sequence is TGTGCCAGCAAGCGGACTAGCGACTCTGGGGCCAACGTCCTGACTTTC.

The CDR3 region is CASSYEDGQMNTEAFF. As DNA, the CDR3 is TGTGCCAGCAGTTACGAAGATGGACAGATGAACACTGAAGCTTTCTTT. V is TRBV6-2 or TRBV6-3 and J is TRBJ1-1; a possible D gene is TRBD1 (6 bases). The V end lost 2 bases, the J end lost 0 bases, and 13 bases lay between the germline ends. The CDR3 contains 16 residues. Per the germline V gene, CDR1 is MNHEY and CDR2 is SVGEGT.